Listed below are T cell receptor beta chains from one sample, sequenced in a study of blood T cell repertoires in COVID-19. Repertoires were generated with immunoSEQ multiplex PCR, while TCRdb's copy carries only in-frame clones and drops some. This sample has around 250,000 clones; approximately 86% occur once, and the top ten carry under 2%. The sequencing sample was made of PBMCs or T cells enriched from blood (not recorded which). The receptors derive from a woman aged 45-65 years who had recovered from COVID-19. Both conserved end residues are part of each CDR3. D genes are given only for firm matches. Size is stated for part of the rows, as once, few or many counts, or as a class when the clone is expanded.

j_call,cdr3_length,clone_size,d_call,v_call,cdr3_aa,cdr3_nt
TRBJ1-1,13,NA,TRBD1,TRBV2,CASSTGVNTEAFF,TGTGCCAGCAGCACAGGGGTTAACACTGAAGCTTTCTTT
TRBJ1-1,16,NA,TRBD1,TRBV5-1,CASSFGGTGQNTEAFF,TGCGCCAGCAGCTTCGGCGGGACAGGGCAGAACACTGAAGCTTTCTTT
TRBJ2-7,16,NA,TRBD2,TRBV3-1/TRBV3-2,CASSQGVGGRETRQYF,TGTGCCAGCAGCCAAGGAGTAGGAGGGCGGGAGACTAGGCAGTACTTC
TRBJ2-1,13,NA,NA,TRBV5-6,CASTRSYYGEQFF,TGTGCCAGCACCCGGTCGTACTACGGCGAGCAGTTCTTC
TRBJ2-3,19,NA,NA,TRBV21-1,CASSKELLAGGPDTDTQYF,TGTGCCAGCAGCAAAGAGCTCCTAGCGGGAGGGCCGGACACAGATACGCAGTATTTT
TRBJ1-3,16,NA,NA,TRBV7-8,CASSLTTAGVRNTIYF,TGTGCCAGCAGCCTTACTACAGCAGGGGTACGAAACACCATATATTTT
TRBJ1-2,13,NA,NA,TRBV18,CASSLRLNNGYTF,TGTGCCAGCTCACTAAGACTAAACAATGGCTACACCTTC
TRBJ2-5,12,once,NA,TRBV12-3/TRBV12-4,CASRSYIETQYF,TGTGCCAGCAGGTCTTATATCGAGACCCAGTACTTC
TRBJ1-6,16,once,NA,TRBV28,CASSLPTGGFGSPLHF,TGTGCCAGCAGTTTACCCACCGGGGGGTTTGGCTCACCCCTCCACTTT
TRBJ2-7,16,NA,TRBD1,TRBV11-2,CASRPTGTGGLREQYF,TGTGCCAGCAGACCGACCGGGACAGGAGGTCTGAGGGAGCAGTACTTC
TRBJ1-5,12,NA,NA,TRBV6-1,CASSEMGQPQHF,TGTGCCAGCAGTGAAATGGGCCAGCCCCAGCATTTT